This T cell receptor (beta chain) emerged from a study of type 1 regulatory T cells. Overall study context: T-allo10 is a Tr1-enriched, alloantigen-specific CD4 T cell product made in vitro. Study conclusions and caveats: Type 1 regulatory T cells had a more restricted TCR repertoire than non-type 1 regulatory T cells.

TCRdb re-derived calls from the reads in MiXCR, one entry per CDR3 protein. The sample contains approximately 45,000 distinct CDR3 sequences, 10% to 15% of which appear only once. This CDR3 contains 14 residues. The V gene's germline CDR1 is KGHDR and CDR2 SFDVKD. The ends lost 10 bases at V and 3 bases at J; junction bases unmatched: 5. This clonotype appeared many times. Its antigen is undetermined. The chain recombines TRBV24-1 with TRBJ2-1; 10 bases match TRBD2. Material: cultured non-Tr1 T cells, either the whole culture or a sorted T cell fraction (not recorded which). The sequence came from a human donor in good health. CDR3 sequence: CATQGLADYNEQFF. CDR3 nucleotides: TGTGCCACACAAGGACTAGCGGACTACAATGAGCAGTTCTTC.